The entry below describes one T cell receptor (beta chain). Germline CDR1 is SQVTM and CDR2 is ANQGSEA. This CDR3 is 15 amino acids long. V lost 7 bases to trimming and J lost 5 bases; unmatched junction nucleotides: 15. The data were obtained in a study of cytomegalovirus exposure and HLA in healthy donors. Clones were read by immunoSEQ multiplex PCR, and TCRdb kept only the in-frame ones, dropping some. The table lists some 130,000 clones, about 80% of them singletons. Sequencing was done on a sample of PBMCs. The sequence came from a man between 25 and 39 years old in good health and CMV-seropositive. This sequence joins TRBV29-1 and TRBJ1-2, with 8 bases aligning to TRBD1. The CDR3 region is CSATKQGGGGYGYTF. The CDR3 DNA is TGCAGCGCCACAAAACAGGGGGGCGGAGGATATGGCTACACCTTC.